The sequence of this TCR beta chain was determined in a study of CD8 T cells in ankylosing spondylitis. Findings and caveats of the study: Several of the motif variants were reported before in synovial fluid and blood from reactive arthritis. There was reportedly significant enrichment of clones that were disease-linked in matched ankylosing spondylitis synovial fluid. Ankylosing spondylitis blood appeared to be characterized by a TCR beta motif of under ten highly homologous variants.

Construction of TCR beta libraries was performed using quantitative 5'-RACE with molecular barcodes. TCRdb used MiXCR to reprocess the 5' RACE reads, holding one entry per CDR3 protein. The sample yields about 220,000 distinct CDR3 sequences, about a sixth seen once. A remark on this clonotype: The antigen remains undetermined.

Sequenced material: blood, either unsorted or a sorted T cell fraction (not recorded which). The sequence came from a male donor with ankylosing spondylitis.

The CDR3 spells CASSPPVGPVQYF. CDR3 sequence (DNA): TGTGCCAGCAGCCCTCCGGTGGGGCCGGTTCAGTACTTC. The genes are TRBV7-8 and TRBJ2-7; D possibly corresponds to TRBD1 (5 bases). The V and J ends lost 5 bases and 10 bases respectively, with 18 bases between them. The CDR3 extends over 13 amino acids. Per the germline V gene, CDR1 is SGHVS and CDR2 is FQNEAQ.